Listed below are T cell receptor beta chains from one sample, sequenced in a study of blood T cell repertoires in COVID-19. TCRdb's table, derived via immunoSEQ multiplex PCR, lists solely in-frame clones and lacks some. The sample includes around 190,000 clones, around 83% of them seen just once. The sample consisted of peripheral blood. These receptors were obtained from a human donor in a cohort sampled during active COVID-19. The conserved cysteine and the conserved F or W are not part of the CDR3 here. The order of the fields is V gene, J gene, CDR3 protein.

>TRBV18|TRBJ2-3
ASSRELAGVADTQY
>TRBV5-4|TRBJ2-7
ASSLAASFEQY
>TRBV18|TRBJ2-2
ASSRGTGNTGELF
>TRBV6-4|TRBJ2-2
ASSVRTSGTGELF
>TRBV9|TRBJ2-7
ASSPGPSGRYEQY
>TRBV11-3|TRBJ2-1
ASSPGGQVGYEQF
>TRBV5-6|TRBJ2-3
ASSLSTTSTDTQY
>TRBV7-2|TRBJ2-7
ASSLSRVPSEQY
>TRBV5-1|TRBJ2-7
ASSLGRRSDYEQY
>TRBV10-1|TRBJ2-7
ASSPWTGGLEQY
>TRBV20-1|TRBJ2-7
SASGLAHYEQY
>TRBV28|TRBJ1-4
ASSYLLGTGVEKLF
>TRBV24-1|TRBJ2-3
ATSDATGLHTDTQY
>TRBV7-9|TRBJ2-3
ASSLGSRAGGRVTQY
>TRBV10-3|TRBJ1-4
AISESQDFEKLF
>TRBV21-1|TRBJ2-5
ASSNRFYSGGGETQY
>TRBV12-3/TRBV12-4|TRBJ2-7
ASGTVSSYEQY
>TRBV28|TRBJ2-2
ASSSGTSGRSNTGELF
>TRBV5-1|TRBJ2-3
ASSLAALAPSTDTQY
>TRBV10-3|TRBJ2-7
AITPSGSTPYEQY
>TRBV19|TRBJ2-7
ATPLAYEQY
>TRBV9|TRBJ1-5
ASSAGTGRNQPQH
>TRBV9|TRBJ1-1
ASSTTGAGTEAF
>TRBV7-9|TRBJ2-7
ASSLNPGTRVSYEQY
>TRBV19|TRBJ1-2
ASSSYRVGGYT
>TRBV18|TRBJ2-1
ASSPPNGIGNEQF
>TRBV2|TRBJ2-7
ASRSGTSYEQY
>TRBV4-2|TRBJ2-1
ASSREDRGGNEQF
>TRBV3-1/TRBV3-2|TRBJ2-5
ASSQDILAGRVPQY
>TRBV28|TRBJ1-3
ASSLYGGGARGNTIY
>TRBV29-1|TRBJ1-2
SVVRGADYGYT
>TRBV25-1|TRBJ2-7
ASREGPEQY
>TRBV4-1|TRBJ1-2
ASADRAAGYT
>TRBV7-2|TRBJ2-5
ASSLAGLDQETQY
>TRBV6-5|TRBJ1-5
ASSYNRAYQPQH
>TRBV15|TRBJ2-7
ATSRDEGQGAYEQY
>TRBV6-1|TRBJ1-6
ASSEAEAGALSPLH
>TRBV5-1|TRBJ2-1
ASSLAGVSGNEQF